These 19 T cell receptor beta chains share one sample of origin, sequenced in a study of cytomegalovirus exposure and HLA in healthy donors. The study ran its PCR with 60 Vbeta and 13 Jbeta primers. Profiled with immunoSEQ multiplex PCR; TCRdb holds only in-frame clones, not every one. This table has about 120,000 clones, about 81% appearing once. Sequencing was done on a sample of PBMCs. These TCRs come from a man aged 40-55 years in good health and CMV-seronegative.

The chain links TRBV2 to TRBJ1-1; D not resolved. The CDR3 runs 13 residues. Germline V gene data show CDR1 as SNHLY and CDR2 as FYNNEI. The V and J ends lost 6 bases and 7 bases respectively, with 15 bases between them. This CDR3 reads CASSRDRQREAFF. For the CDR3, the DNA is TGTGCCAGCAGCCGCGACCGACAACGTGAAGCTTTCTTT.

The chain employs TRBV5-1 and TRBJ2-3, with TRBD2 as a possible D gene (5 bases). The V and J ends lost 0 bases and 4 bases respectively, with 24 bases between them. The CDR3 loop spans 19 amino acids. Germline CDR1 and CDR2: SGHRS and YFSETQ. CDR3 bases: TGCGCCAGCAGCTTGGATTGGGCGGGCGTTGGGATTAGGGCAGATACGCAGTATTTT. This sequence encodes CASSLDWAGVGIRADTQYF.

The chain uses TRBV12-5 and TRBJ1-4; TRBD1 agrees at 7 bases. The germline V gene has CDR1 LGHNT and CDR2 FRNRAP. This CDR3 is 16 amino acids long. V was pared by 5 bases and J by 0 bases, with 6 bases of the junction left unmatched. The CDR3 DNA is TGTGCTAGTGGTCCACCCGACAGGGCAACTAATGAAAAACTGTTTTTT. Protein: CASGPPDRATNEKLFF.

The chain joins TRBV7-9 to TRBJ1-6, with 10 bases identical to TRBD1. Germline CDR1 SEHNR, CDR2 FQNEAQ (reference sequence). J lost 9 bases, V lost 5 bases, and 7 bases had no gene match. The CDR3 is 15 amino acids. The CDR3 bases are TGTGCCAGCAGCGCCTCCGGGACAGGGGTTTCACCCCTCCACTTT. Protein product: CASSASGTGVSPLHF.

In nucleotides, the CDR3 is TGTGCCAGCTCACCACCGGTCTTAAAGGGGGAGCAGTACTTC. Residues: CASSPPVLKGEQYF. The V call is TRBV18, the J call TRBJ2-7, with TRBD1 as a possible D gene (5 bases). V gave up 0 bases and J gave up 7 bases, with 13 bases separating them. Germline V gene lookup returns CDR1 KGHSH and CDR2 LQKENI. The CDR3 is 14 residues long. Full variable domain (missing parts from reference TRBV18 and TRBJ2-7): NAGVMQNPRHLVRRRGQEARLRCSPMKGHSHVYWYRQLPEEGLKFMVYLQKENIIDESGMPKERFSAEFPKEGPSILRIQQVVRGDSAAYFCASSPPVLKGEQYFGPGTRLTVT.

This chain joins TRBV10-3 and TRBJ2-3; D is unresolved. This CDR3 has 14 residues. Germline V gene sequence: CDR1 ENHRY, CDR2 SYGVKD. V was cut by 0 bases and J by 5 bases, with 9 bases left in between. CDR3 nucleotide sequence: TGTGCCATCAGTGAGTCTCTTTTCGGAGATACGCAGTATTTT. Translated: CAISESLFGDTQYF.

This clone was seen only once. The chain employs TRBV30 and TRBJ1-1, with D maybe TRBD1 (6 bases). V lost 8 bases and J 6 bases, leaving 16 bases between the germline ends. Germline V lookup: CDR1 GTSNPN, CDR2 SVGIG (reference sequence). CDR3 length: 12 amino acids. The CDR3 DNA follows: TGTGCCGGGTCTACAGGGTTCCCTGAAGCTTTCTTT. Translation gives CAGSTGFPEAFF.

The V gene is TRBV6-6, the J gene TRBJ2-5, with D perhaps TRBD1 (6 bases). Germline V gene data show CDR1 as MNHNY and CDR2 as SVGAGI (reference sequence). Trimming shortened V by 6 bases and J by 8 bases, and 10 bases separated the two germline ends. CDR3 length: 11 amino acids. The CDR3 coding sequence is TGTGCCAGCAGGCGACAGGTCACCCAGTACTTC. This gives the protein CASRRQVTQYF.

The chain joins TRBV9 to TRBJ2-1; D may be TRBD1 (8 bases). The ends were cut back, 2 bases at V and 11 bases at J, with 26 bases in the middle. The CDR3 length is 17 residues. Germline V gene data show CDR1 as SGDLS and CDR2 as YYNGEE. CDR3 sequence reads: CASSVGGTGPPLGQQFF. CDR3 nucleotide sequence: TGTGCCAGCAGCGTGGGGGGGACAGGCCCGCCTCTGGGGCAGCAGTTCTTC.

The chain is built from TRBV10-3 and TRBJ1-5, with D uncertain. V was clipped by 4 bases and J by 0 bases, with 19 bases between them. CDR1 is ENHRY and CDR2 is SYGVKD in the germline V gene. This CDR3 comprises 18 residues. The CDR3, as DNA: TGTGCCATCAGTGGGATCTTTTCCGGCGGGAATAGCAATCAGCCCCAGCATTTT. Translation gives CAISGIFSGGNSNQPQHF.

The chain couples TRBV10-3 to TRBJ1-2; 10 nucleotides match TRBD1. This CDR3 has 17 amino acids. Germline V lookup: CDR1 ENHRY, CDR2 SYGVKD. Trimming removed 0 bases from V and 4 bases from J; junction bases left unmatched: 8. CDR3 loop: CAISESMGTGVPYGYTF. The CDR3 DNA sequence: TGTGCCATCAGTGAGTCGATGGGGACAGGGGTACCCTATGGCTACACCTTC.

The V gene is TRBV9, the J gene TRBJ2-1; 8 bases are shared with TRBD1. Germline CDR1 SGDLS, CDR2 YYNGEE. With V trimmed by 4 bases and J by 4 bases, 13 bases remained unmatched. This CDR3 has 17 residues. The CDR3 here is CASSPISGTGGYNEQFF. CDR3 DNA sequence: TGTGCCAGCAGCCCTATATCCGGGACAGGAGGTTACAATGAGCAGTTCTTC.

This clone appeared a few times. The CDR3: CSVNGQWGNTIYF. DNA of the CDR3: TGCAGCGTTAACGGACAGTGGGGAAACACCATATATTTT. The chain is built from TRBV29-1 and TRBJ1-3, with D possibly TRBD1 on 6 matching bases. The CDR3 has 13 residues. The V end was cut by 5 bases, the J end by 4 bases, with 12 bases between. Germline assignment: CDR1 SQVTM and CDR2 ANQGSEA.

This chain connects TRBV27 to TRBJ1-6, with D possibly matching TRBD1 (6 bases). Germline V lookup: CDR1 MNHEY, CDR2 SMNVEV (reference sequence). Trimming shortened V by 3 bases and J by 5 bases, and 11 bases separated the two germline ends. This CDR3 region has 15 residues. DNA for the CDR3: TGTGCCAGCAGTTTGTTACAGGGCGATAATTCACCCCTCCACTTT. Protein: CASSLLQGDNSPLHF.

The chain couples TRBV6-5 to TRBJ2-7; 11 bases map to TRBD2. Germline loops: CDR1 MNHEY, CDR2 SVGAGI. The CDR3 loop spans 13 amino acids. J was trimmed by 3 bases and V by 9 bases; bases with no gene match: 4. The DNA for the CDR3 is TGTGCCAGTGATAGCGGGAGGGACTACGAGCAGTACTTC. Its translation: CASDSGRDYEQYF.

The CDR3 DNA is TGTGCCAGCAGCTCCTATCGCTTCGGAGAGGACACTGAAGCTTTCTTT. Translation: CASSSYRFGEDTEAFF. The chain has TRBV7-9 and TRBJ1-1; D not resolved. There are 16 residues in the CDR3. The V end was cut by 4 bases, the J end by 3 bases, with 18 bases between. Germline V gene lookup returns CDR1 SEHNR and CDR2 FQNEAQ (reference sequence).

The rearrangement links TRBV11-3 to TRBJ2-7, with 10 bases that match TRBD2. From germline, CDR1 is SGHNT and CDR2 YENEEA. This CDR3 region has 14 residues. V gave up 9 bases and J gave up 5 bases; unmatched junction bases: 10. The CDR3 DNA follows: TGTGCCAGTCTACTAGCGGGGCTGGGGGACGAGCAGTACTTC. Translated: CASLLAGLGDEQYF.

This clone has a handful of counts. V is TRBV11-2 and J is TRBJ2-7; TRBD2 might be the D (5 bases). CDR3 size: 16 residues. Germline V gene data show CDR1 as SGHAT and CDR2 as FQNNGV. V shed 5 bases and J shed 0 bases, with 17 bases lying between them. The DNA of the CDR3 is TGTGCCAGCAGCCCGGGATCGACTATCAGCTCCTACGAGCAGTACTTC. Amino acids: CASSPGSTISSYEQYF.

The V call is TRBV19, the J call TRBJ1-5; no clear D gene. V shed 3 bases and J shed 3 bases, with 9 bases lying between them. CDR1 and CDR2 from the germline V gene are LNHDA and SQIVND (reference sequence). There are 14 residues in the CDR3. The CDR3 nucleotides read TGTGCCAGTAGTATCTCCGGGGACAATCAGCCCCAGCATTTT. Translating gives CASSISGDNQPQHF.